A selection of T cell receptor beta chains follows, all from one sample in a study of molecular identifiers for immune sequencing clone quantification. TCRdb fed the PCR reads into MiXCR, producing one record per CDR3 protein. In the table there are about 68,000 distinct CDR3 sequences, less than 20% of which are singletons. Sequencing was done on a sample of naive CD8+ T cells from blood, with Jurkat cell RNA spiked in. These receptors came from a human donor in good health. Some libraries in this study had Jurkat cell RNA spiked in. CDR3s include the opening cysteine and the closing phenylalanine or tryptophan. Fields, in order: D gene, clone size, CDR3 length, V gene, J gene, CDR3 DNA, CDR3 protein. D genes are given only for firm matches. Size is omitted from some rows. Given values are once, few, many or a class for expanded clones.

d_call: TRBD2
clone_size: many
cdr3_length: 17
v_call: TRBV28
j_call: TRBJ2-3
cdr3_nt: TGTGCCAGCAGTTTAATGTCGTCTCTAGCGGGAGAAAATACGCAGTATTTT
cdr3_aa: CASSLMSSLAGENTQYF

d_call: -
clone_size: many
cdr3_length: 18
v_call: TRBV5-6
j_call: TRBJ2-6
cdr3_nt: TGTGCCAGCAGCCAGCCTGTGGACCGCATCTCTGGGGCCAACGTCCTGACTTTC
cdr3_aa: CASSQPVDRISGANVLTF

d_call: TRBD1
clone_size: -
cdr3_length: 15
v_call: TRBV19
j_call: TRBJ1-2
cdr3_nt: TGTGCCAGTAGTATTGGGACAGGGCCGAACTATGGCTACACCTTC
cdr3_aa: CASSIGTGPNYGYTF

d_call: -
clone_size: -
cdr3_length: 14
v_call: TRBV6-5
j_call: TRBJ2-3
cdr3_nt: TGTGCCAGCAGGTACGGGATTGGCACAGATACGCAGTATTTT
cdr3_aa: CASRYGIGTDTQYF

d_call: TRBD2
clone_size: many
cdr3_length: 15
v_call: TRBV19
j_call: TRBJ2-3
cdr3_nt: TGTGCCAGTAGTGGCCTAGCGGGAGGGGCAGATACGCAGTATTTT
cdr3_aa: CASSGLAGGADTQYF

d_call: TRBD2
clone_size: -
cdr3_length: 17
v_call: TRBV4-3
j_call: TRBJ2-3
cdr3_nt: TGCGCCAGCAGCCAAGGTCGCCTCGGGACTACCACAGATACGCAGTATTTT
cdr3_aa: CASSQGRLGTTTDTQYF

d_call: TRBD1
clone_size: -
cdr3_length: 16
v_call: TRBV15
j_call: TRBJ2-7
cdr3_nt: TGTGCCACCAGCAGAGATTCGACAGGGGGGTACTACGAGCAGTACTTC
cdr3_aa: CATSRDSTGGYYEQYF

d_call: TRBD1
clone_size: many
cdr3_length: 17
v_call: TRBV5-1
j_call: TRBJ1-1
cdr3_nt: TGCGCCAGCAGCTTACAGGGGGCCCTTTACGCGAACACTGAAGCTTTCTTT
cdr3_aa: CASSLQGALYANTEAFF

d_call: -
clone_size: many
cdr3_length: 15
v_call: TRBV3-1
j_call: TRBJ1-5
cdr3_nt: TGTGCCAGCAGCCAAGATGGAGGGGCCAATCAGCCCCAGCATTTT
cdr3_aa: CASSQDGGANQPQHF

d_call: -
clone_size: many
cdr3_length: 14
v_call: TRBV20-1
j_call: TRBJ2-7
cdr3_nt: TGCAGTGCTAGAGGGGAGATGAGGACCTACGAGCAGTACTTC
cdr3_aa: CSARGEMRTYEQYF

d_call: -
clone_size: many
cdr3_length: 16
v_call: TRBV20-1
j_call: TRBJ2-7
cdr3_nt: TGCAGTGCTTCCCCCGTCGTTCCTCAAAGTCCCTACGAGCAGTACTTC
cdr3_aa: CSASPVVPQSPYEQYF

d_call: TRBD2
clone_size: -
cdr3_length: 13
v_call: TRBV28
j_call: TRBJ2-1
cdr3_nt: TGTGCCAGCCTGGGACTAGCGGGAGGTGAGCAGTTCTTC
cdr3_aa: CASLGLAGGEQFF

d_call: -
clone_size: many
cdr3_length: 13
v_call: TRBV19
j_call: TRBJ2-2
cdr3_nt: TGTGCCAGTATGAGCGGGAACACCGGGGAGCTGTTTTTT
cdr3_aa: CASMSGNTGELFF

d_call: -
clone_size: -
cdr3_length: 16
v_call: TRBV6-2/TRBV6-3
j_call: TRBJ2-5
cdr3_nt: TGTGCCAGCAGTTACTCGCGAGTAGCGGTTCAAGAGACCCAGTACTTC
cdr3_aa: CASSYSRVAVQETQYF

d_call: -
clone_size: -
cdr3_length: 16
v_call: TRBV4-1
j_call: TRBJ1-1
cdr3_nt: TGCGCCAGCAGCCAAAATGAGGTGCGGGGGAACACTGAAGCTTTCTTT
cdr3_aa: CASSQNEVRGNTEAFF

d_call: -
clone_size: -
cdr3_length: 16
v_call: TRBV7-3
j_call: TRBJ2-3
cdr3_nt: TGTGCCAGCAGTTTGGACAGAAGTACTAGCACAGATGCGCAGTATTTT
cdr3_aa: CASSLDRSTSTDAQYF

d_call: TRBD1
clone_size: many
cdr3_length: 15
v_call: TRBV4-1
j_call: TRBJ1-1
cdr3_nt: TGCGCCAGCAGCCCTGACAGGGGGCCGAACACTGAAGCTTTCTTT
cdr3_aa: CASSPDRGPNTEAFF

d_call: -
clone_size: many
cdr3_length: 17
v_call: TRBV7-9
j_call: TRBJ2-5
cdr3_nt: TGTGCCAGCAGCCCCAGCCGGAGGGAATTAAATAAAGAGACCCAGTACTTC
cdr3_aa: CASSPSRRELNKETQYF

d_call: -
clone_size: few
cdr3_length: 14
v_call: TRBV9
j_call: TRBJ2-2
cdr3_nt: TGTGCCAGCAGCGGGACTCTACCTTCCGGGGAGCTGTTTTTT
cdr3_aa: CASSGTLPSGELFF

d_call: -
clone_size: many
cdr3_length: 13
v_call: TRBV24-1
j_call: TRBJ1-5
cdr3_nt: TGTGCCACCAGTGTGGGGGGTGGGCAGCCCCAGCATTTT
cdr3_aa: CATSVGGGQPQHF

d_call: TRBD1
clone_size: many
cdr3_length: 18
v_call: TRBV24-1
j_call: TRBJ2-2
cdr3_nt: TGTGCCACCAGTGATTCCCGGCGGGACAGGGGGCCGTCGGGGGAGCTGTTTTTT
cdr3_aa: CATSDSRRDRGPSGELFF

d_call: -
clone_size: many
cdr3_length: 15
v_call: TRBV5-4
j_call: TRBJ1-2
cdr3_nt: TGTGCCAGCAGCCCCGGACAGAACGAAAACTATGGCTACACCTTC
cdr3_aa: CASSPGQNENYGYTF

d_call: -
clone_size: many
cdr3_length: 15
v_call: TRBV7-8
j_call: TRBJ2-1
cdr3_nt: TGTGCCAGCAGCTTATCTCCTTATCTAGGCAATGAGCAGTTCTTC
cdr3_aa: CASSLSPYLGNEQFF

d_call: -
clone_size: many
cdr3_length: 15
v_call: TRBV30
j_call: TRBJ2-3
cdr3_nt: TGTGCCTGGAGTGCCGGGACGACGAGCACAGATACGCAGTATTTT
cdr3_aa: CAWSAGTTSTDTQYF

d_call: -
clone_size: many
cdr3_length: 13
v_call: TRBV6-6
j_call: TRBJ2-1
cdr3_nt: TGTGCCAGCAGTTACTCGTCAGGGGATGAGCAGTTCTTC
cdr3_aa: CASSYSSGDEQFF

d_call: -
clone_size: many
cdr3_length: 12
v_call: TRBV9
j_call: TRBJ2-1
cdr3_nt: TGTGCCAGCAGCGTAGGACCCGATGAGCAGTTCTTC
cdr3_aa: CASSVGPDEQFF

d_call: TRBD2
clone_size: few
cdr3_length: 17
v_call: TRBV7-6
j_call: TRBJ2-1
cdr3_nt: TGTGCCAGCAGCCCACTCATAGCGGGAGCGGGAAACAATGAGCAGTTCTTC
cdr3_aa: CASSPLIAGAGNNEQFF

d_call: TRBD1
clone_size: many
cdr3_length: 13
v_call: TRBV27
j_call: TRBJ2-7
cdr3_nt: TGTGCCAGCTCACCGGGACAGGGCTACGAGCAGTACTTC
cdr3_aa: CASSPGQGYEQYF

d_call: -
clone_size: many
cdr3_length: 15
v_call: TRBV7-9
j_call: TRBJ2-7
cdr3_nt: TGTGCCAGCAGCCCAGACCCGGGGACTGAGTACGAGCAGTACTTC
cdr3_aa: CASSPDPGTEYEQYF

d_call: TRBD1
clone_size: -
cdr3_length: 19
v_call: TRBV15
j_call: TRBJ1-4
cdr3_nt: TGTGCCACCAGCCCACCTCCGGGACAGGGGATTGCAACTAATGAAAAACTGTTTTTT
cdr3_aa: CATSPPPGQGIATNEKLFF

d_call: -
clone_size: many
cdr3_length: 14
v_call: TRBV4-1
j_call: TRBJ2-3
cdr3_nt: TGCGCCAGCAGCCAAGATGGACCGACTAATACGCAGTATTTT
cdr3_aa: CASSQDGPTNTQYF

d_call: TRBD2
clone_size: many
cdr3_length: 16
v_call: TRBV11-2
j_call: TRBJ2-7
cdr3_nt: TGTGCCAGCAGCTTAGGTTTCCTAGCGGACAAATACGAGCAGTACTTC
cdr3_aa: CASSLGFLADKYEQYF

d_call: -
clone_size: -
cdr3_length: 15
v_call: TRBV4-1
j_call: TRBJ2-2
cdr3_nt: TGCGCCAGCAGCCAAGTTAGAGGGACCACCGGGGAGCTGTTTTTT
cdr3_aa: CASSQVRGTTGELFF

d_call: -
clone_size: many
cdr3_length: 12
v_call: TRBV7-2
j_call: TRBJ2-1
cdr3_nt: TGTGCCAGCAGCAACGGGGGCAATGAGCAGTTCTTC
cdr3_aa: CASSNGGNEQFF

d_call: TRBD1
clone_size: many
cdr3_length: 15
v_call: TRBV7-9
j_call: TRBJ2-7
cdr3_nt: TGTGCCAGCAGCTTAGCGGACAGGTACTCCTACGAGCAGTACTTC
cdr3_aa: CASSLADRYSYEQYF

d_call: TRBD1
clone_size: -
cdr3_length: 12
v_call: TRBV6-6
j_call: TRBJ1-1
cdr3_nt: TGTGCCAGCTCGACAGGGTCAGGCGAAGCTTTCTTT
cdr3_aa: CASSTGSGEAFF

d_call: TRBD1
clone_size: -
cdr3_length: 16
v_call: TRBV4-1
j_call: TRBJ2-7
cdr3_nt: TGCGCCAGCGGCCAAGAGGCCGAGACAGGGCCTCGCGAGCAGTACTTC
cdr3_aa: CASGQEAETGPREQYF

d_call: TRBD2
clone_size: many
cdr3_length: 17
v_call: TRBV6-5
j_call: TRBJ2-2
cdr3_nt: TGTGCCAGCAGTTACGGGTTAGCGGGAGGGCCAGCCGGGGAGCTGTTTTTT
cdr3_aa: CASSYGLAGGPAGELFF

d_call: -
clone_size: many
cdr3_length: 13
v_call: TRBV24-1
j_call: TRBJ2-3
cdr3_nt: TGTGCCACCAGTGATACTAACACAGATACGCAGTATTTT
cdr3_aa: CATSDTNTDTQYF

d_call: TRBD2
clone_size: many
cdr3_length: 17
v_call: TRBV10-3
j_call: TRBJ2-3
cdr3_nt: TGTGCCATCAGTGAAGGGCTAGCGGGAGAAATCACAGATACGCAGTATTTT
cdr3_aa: CAISEGLAGEITDTQYF

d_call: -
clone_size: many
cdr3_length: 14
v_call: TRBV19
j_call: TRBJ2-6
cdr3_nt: TGTGCCAGTAGACTTGTCTCTGGGGCCAACGTCCTGACTTTC
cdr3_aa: CASRLVSGANVLTF

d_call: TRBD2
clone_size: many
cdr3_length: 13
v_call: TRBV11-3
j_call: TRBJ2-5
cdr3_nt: TGTGCCAGCAGCTTTAGCGGGGAAGAGACCCAGTACTTC
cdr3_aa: CASSFSGEETQYF

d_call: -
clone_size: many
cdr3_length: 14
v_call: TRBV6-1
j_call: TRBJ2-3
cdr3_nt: TGTGCCAGCAGTGAAAGGAGAAGCGGGGATACGCAGTATTTT
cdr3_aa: CASSERRSGDTQYF

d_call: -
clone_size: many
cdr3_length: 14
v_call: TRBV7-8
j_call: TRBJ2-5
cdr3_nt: TGTGCCAGCAGCTTAGGGCAGGGTATGGAGACCCAGTACTTC
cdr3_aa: CASSLGQGMETQYF

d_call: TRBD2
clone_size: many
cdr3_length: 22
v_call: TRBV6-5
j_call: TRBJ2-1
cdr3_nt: TGTGCCAGCAGTTACTCCCGGACTAGCGGAACACCGTCCTACCTCTCCTACAATGAGCAGTTCTTC
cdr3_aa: CASSYSRTSGTPSYLSYNEQFF